The 2 T cell receptor beta chains given below trace back to one sample, sequenced in a study of blood T cell repertoires in COVID-19. Method: immunoSEQ multiplex PCR; TCRdb's copy keeps in-frame clones and lacks some. The sample carries about 110,000 clones, 71% recorded once. Material: peripheral blood. These receptors all stem from a human donor with acute or convalescent COVID-19. The donor label of this sample is uncertain.

CDR3 residues: CASSLGTVGPERAFF. CDR3 nucleotides: TGCGCCAGCAGCTTGGGGACAGTCGGACCTGAGAGGGCTTTCTTT. The chain joins TRBV5-1 to TRBJ1-1; possible D gene TRBD1, 6 bases. Germline V gene data show CDR1 as SGHRS and CDR2 as YFSETQ. Trimming pared 0 bases from V and 11 bases from J, leaving 20 bases between. The length of the CDR3 is 15 residues.

This clone has more than one count but fewer than ten. V gene TRBV27 combines with J gene TRBJ1-4; D might be TRBD1 (6 bases). Germline lookup yields CDR1 MNHEY and CDR2 SMNVEV (reference sequence). V dropped 3 bases and J dropped 6 bases, with 11 bases sitting between them. This CDR3 has 14 residues. The CDR3 reads CASSFTRGHEKLFF. In nucleotides, the CDR3 is TGTGCCAGCAGTTTTACCAGGGGTCATGAAAAACTGTTTTTT.